This TCR beta chain was recorded in a study of blood T cell repertoires in COVID-19. Per the original methods: Reference gene primers were amplified, and this amplification served to estimate nucleated cell counts. Sequencing used immunoSEQ multiplex PCR; TCRdb keeps in-frame clones, though not all of them. The DNA was the basis for D and trimming; V, J and clone size are from that table. The sample consists of 50,000 to 65,000 clones, 75% to 90% of them appearing once. The receptor comes from a human donor in a cohort sampled during active COVID-19. The sample was peripheral blood.

The CDR3 is CASSGPQGNLGYTF. CDR3 bases: TGTGCCAGCAGTGGACCACAGGGGAATTTAGGCTACACCTTC. The gene calls are TRBV28 and TRBJ1-2; 7 nucleotides match TRBD1. Germline CDR1 is MDHEN and CDR2 is SYDVKM. The V and J ends lost 5 bases and 8 bases, in that order; junction bases with no gene match: 11. The CDR3 has 14 amino acids.